This T cell receptor beta chain emerged from a study of blood T cell repertoires in COVID-19. Study-level information: Sources were T cells, B-cell-depleted T cells, or PBMCs; the material itself was cDNA or gDNA.

The length of the CDR3 is 16 residues. With 2 bases clipped from V and 0 bases from J, the junction kept 7 bases outside the gene matches. Germline V gene lookup returns CDR1 SGHTA and CDR2 FQGNSA. Per the authors' pipeline: Counts of nucleated cells, estimated from reference gene primer amplification, were obtained. This table comes from immunoSEQ multiplex PCR, and its TCRdb copy is limited to in-frame clones, with some not included. V, J and clone size are those of that table, while D and trimming were read from the DNA. Here the sample spans about 240,000 clones, about 80% being singletons. The specimen was peripheral blood. The chain uses TRBV7-2 and TRBJ2-7, with TRBD1 identical over 7 bases. The clonotype comes from a woman aged 80 or over with acute or convalescent COVID-19. In nucleotides, the CDR3 is TGTGCCAGCAGCTTACGGACAGGTATCGGCTCCTACGAGCAGTACTTC. Encoded protein: CASSLRTGIGSYEQYF.